These 15 T cell receptor beta chains were sequenced from one sample in a study of CD8+CD57+ T cells in acquired aplastic anemia. Profiling that covered TCR beta VDJ and CDR3 relied on genomic DNA as its template. TCRdb used MiXCR to reprocess the reads, holding one entry per CDR3 protein. The data show about 120,000 distinct CDR3 sequences, with under 60% seen just once and 25% to 30% held by the top ten. Whoever was chosen for sequencing had shown CD8+CD57+ cell expansion by flow cytometry. The sequenced material came from sorted CD4+, CD8+, or CD8+CD57+ T cells (not recorded which) from PBMCs. The receptors were gathered from a human donor with aplastic anemia.

The chain links TRBV15 to TRBJ1-1, with unresolved D. CDR1 and CDR2 (germline): LNHNV, YYDKDF (reference sequence). This CDR3 has 14 amino acids. V gave up 3 bases and J gave up 4 bases, with 12 bases separating them. CDR3: CATSSLLNLTEAFF. In DNA, the CDR3 is TGTGCCACCAGCAGCCTCCTCAACCTCACTGAAGCTTTCTTT.

The J gene is TRBJ2-7, the V gene TRBV7-9; D may correspond to TRBD1 or TRBD2 (6 bases each). This CDR3 has 12 amino acids. The germline CDR1 and CDR2 sequences are SEHNR and FQNEAQ (reference sequence). Trimming cost V 6 bases and J 9 bases, with 15 bases left between them. CDR3 sequence: CASRRDTDLQYF. CDR3 nucleotide sequence: TGTGCCAGCAGGCGGGACACGGACTTGCAGTACTTC.

This clonotype was seen only a few times. The CDR3 protein is CASSDSGGKDEQFF. Here the CDR3 DNA reads TGCGCCAGCAGTGACAGCGGGGGGAAGGATGAGCAGTTCTTC. The rearrangement uses TRBV10-1 and TRBJ2-1, with TRBD2 matching over 9 bases. Germline V lookup: CDR1 WNHNN, CDR2 SYGVQD (reference sequence). This CDR3 comprises 14 residues. V shed 3 bases, J shed 8 bases, and the junction held 5 bases outside the gene matches.

This clonotype has a count of ten or more. The CDR3 here is CASGLDIMNTEAFF. The CDR3 DNA reads TGTGCTAGTGGTTTGGACATTATGAACACTGAAGCTTTCTTT. This chain uses TRBV12-5 with TRBJ1-1; D gene unclear. CDR1 is LGHNT, CDR2 FRNRAP, per germline. This CDR3 has 14 amino acids. Trimming removed 1 base from V and 0 bases from J, with 6 bases in between.

This clonotype was found once. The V call is TRBV5-5, the J call TRBJ2-1; maybe TRBD2 (5 bases). V was shortened by 4 bases and J by 5 bases, with 13 bases between the two germline ends. Germline V gene sequence: CDR1 SGHKS, CDR2 YYEKEE (reference sequence). This CDR3 region has 14 residues. CDR3: CASSNGLLDNEQFF. The CDR3 DNA reads TGTGCCAGCAGCAACGGACTGCTAGACAATGAGCAGTTCTTC.

This clonotype was recorded at least ten times. The rearrangement links TRBV20-1 to TRBJ2-3, with D possibly being TRBD1 (5 bases). Per germline, CDR1 DFQATT and CDR2 SNEGSKA (reference sequence). V lost 0 bases to trimming and J lost 1 base, with 5 bases between them. The CDR3 covers 13 residues. CDR3 sequence: CSAREGGTDTQYF. Here the CDR3 DNA reads TGCAGTGCTAGAGAAGGGGGCACAGATACGCAGTATTTT.

V and J are TRBV9 and TRBJ1-6, with D tentatively TRBD1 (5 bases). There are 14 residues in the CDR3. The germline V and J ends were trimmed by 0 bases and 9 bases, with 10 bases remaining between them. In germline, CDR1 is SGDLS, CDR2 YYNGEE. The CDR3 loop reads CASSVGGGVSPLHF. CDR3 DNA sequence: TGTGCCAGCAGCGTAGGGGGGGGGGTTTCACCCCTCCACTTT.

This chain uses TRBV12-3 or TRBV12-4 with TRBJ2-7; 9 bases are a match to TRBD1. The trim removed 4 bases at V and 2 bases at J, leaving 3 bases unmatched. The CDR3 totals 14 residues. The CDR3 DNA reads TGTGCCAGCAGTTATGGACAGGGGCCCTACGAGCAGTACTTC. Protein product: CASSYGQGPYEQYF.

The chain is built from TRBV9 and TRBJ2-1; 14 positions agree with TRBD2. The DNA matches TRBJ2-7 better at its end, which makes the J call doubtful. The CDR3 runs to 18 residues. The germline V gene has CDR1 SGDLS and CDR2 YYNGEE. For the CDR3, the DNA is TGTGCCAGCAGCGCTCCGGTAGGGACTAGCGGGGGACCCTACGAGCAGTACTTC. It translates to CASSAPVGTSGGPYEQYF.

Concerning this clonotype: Sequence at one end of the junction differs from germline and may be a read error. The chain uses TRBV10-3 and TRBJ2-4, with D perhaps matching TRBD2 (5 bases). There are 17 residues in the CDR3. Germline V gene sequence: CDR1 ENHRY, CDR2 SYGVKD. The CDR3 reads CAISESIGASSKNIQCF. The CDR3 DNA reads as TGCGCCATCAGTGAGTCGATCGGTGCTAGCTCCAAAAACATTCAGTGCTTC.

This clonotype was counted only a few times. This chain connects TRBV10-1 to TRBJ2-3, with D possibly being TRBD2 (6 bases). Germline lookup yields CDR1 WNHNN and CDR2 SYGVQD (reference sequence). The CDR3 has 15 residues. V shed 0 bases and J shed 3 bases, with 10 bases lying between them. CDR3 sequence (DNA): TGCGCCAGCAGTGAGTCTAGCGGAAAAACAGATACGCAGTATTTT. It translates to CASSESSGKTDTQYF.

Comments on this clonotype: A read error may explain this, as a much larger clone is one base away. Here the CDR3 reads CASSYRYEQYF. In DNA, the CDR3 is TGTGCCAGCAGTTACCGATACGAGCAGTACTTC. The genes are TRBV7-2 and TRBJ2-7; no firm D call. Germline-derived CDR1 and CDR2 are SGHTA and FQGNSA. This CDR3 comprises 11 residues. The V and J ends lost 6 bases and 4 bases respectively, with 7 bases between them.

This clonotype came up a few times. This chain connects TRBV7-9 to TRBJ1-2; D not resolved. Germline assignment: CDR1 SEHNR and CDR2 FQNEAQ (reference sequence). This CDR3 is 12 amino acids long. V dropped 1 base and J dropped 5 bases, with 5 bases sitting between them. CDR3 nucleotide sequence: TGTGCCAGCAGCTTAGTCGGGTATGGCTACACCTTC. Translating gives CASSLVGYGYTF.

The count of this clonotype is one. The chain is built from TRBV24-1 and TRBJ2-2; D possibly corresponds to TRBD2 (5 bases). Germline V gene sequence: CDR1 KGHDR, CDR2 SFDVKD. CDR3 length equals 13 residues. V lost 8 bases and J lost 3, with 9 bases in between. Here the CDR3 DNA reads TGTGCCACCAAAGGAGGTCACACCGGGGAGCTGTTTTTT. This codes for CATKGGHTGELFF.

This chain joins TRBV19 and TRBJ2-3; 10 bases match TRBD2. The CDR3 runs 17 residues. The germline gives CDR1 LNHDA, CDR2 SQIVND (reference sequence). Losses at the gene ends were 4 bases for V and 0 bases for J; bases not matched to a gene: 7. Here the CDR3 DNA reads TGTGCCAGTAGTAGGCTAGCGGGGGACCCTAGCACAGATACGCAGTATTTT. Residues: CASSRLAGDPSTDTQYF.